This TCR beta chain was sequenced in a study of blood T cell repertoires in COVID-19. Study context: Samples taken during acute and convalescent COVID-19 were collected in the United States, Italy and Spain. The cDNA or gDNA used as material had been derived from T cells, B-cell-depleted T cells, or PBMCs.

Per the original methods: Estimation of nucleated cell counts was performed using reference gene primer amplification. The data were produced by immunoSEQ multiplex PCR, yet TCRdb's version contains in-frame clones alone and is incomplete. V and J calls plus clone size are reproduced from that table; the DNA served to infer D and trimming. The sample includes about 140,000 clones, 60% to 85% of them seen just once. Deletions cut 2 bases from V and 4 bases from J, with 14 bases between. Germline-derived CDR1 and CDR2 are MNHEY and SMNVEV (reference sequence). CDR3 size: 15 residues. The chain carries TRBV27 and TRBJ1-2; D possibly corresponds to TRBD1 (6 bases). This receptor was taken from a man over 45 with active or convalescent COVID-19. Sequencing was carried out using peripheral blood. The CDR3 DNA follows: TGTGCCAGCAGTTTAATAGCAGGGGCGGGCTATGGCTACACCTTC. Its translation: CASSLIAGAGYGYTF.